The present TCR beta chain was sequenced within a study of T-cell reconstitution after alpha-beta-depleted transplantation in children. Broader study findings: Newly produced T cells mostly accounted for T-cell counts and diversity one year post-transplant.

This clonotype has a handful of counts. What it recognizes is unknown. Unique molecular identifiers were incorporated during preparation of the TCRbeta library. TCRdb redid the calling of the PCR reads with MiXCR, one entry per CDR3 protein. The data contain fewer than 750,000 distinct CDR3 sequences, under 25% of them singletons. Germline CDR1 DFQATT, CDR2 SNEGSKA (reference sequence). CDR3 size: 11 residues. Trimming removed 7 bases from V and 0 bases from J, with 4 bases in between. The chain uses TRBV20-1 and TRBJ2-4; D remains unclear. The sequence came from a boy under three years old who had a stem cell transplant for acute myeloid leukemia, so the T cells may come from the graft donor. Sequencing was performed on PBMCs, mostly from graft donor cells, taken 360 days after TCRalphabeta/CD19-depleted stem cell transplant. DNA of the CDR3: TGCAGTGTACTAGCCAAAAACATTCAGTACTTC. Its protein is CSVLAKNIQYF.